The clone carrying this TCR beta chain was counted once. Its antigen remains unknown. The CDR3 length is 13 residues. The germline gives CDR1 SGHTA, CDR2 FQGTGA. The ends were cut back, 5 bases at V and 6 bases at J, with 13 bases in the middle. Peripheral blood CD8+ and CD4+ T cells were profiled by TCR beta sequencing. In contrast to the negatively isolated CD8+ and CD4+ T cells, TEMRA cells were FACS-enriched. This specimen comes from a study of CD8 T cells in Susac syndrome. General study results and limits: Acknowledgment was made by the study that its TCR sequencing and HLA analysis involved a relatively small number of individuals.

cDNA came from 0.5 to 1 ug RNA primed by random hexamers. The TCR beta CDR3 was amplified by immunoSEQ multiplex PCR across 54 Vbeta, 13 Jbeta. Each CDR3 protein gets one entry after TCRdb re-called the immunoSEQ multiplex PCR reads with MiXCR. The sample holds about 200,000 distinct CDR3 sequences, about 95% seen once. This chain links TRBV7-3 with TRBJ1-2; D is unclear. This clonotype originated in a human donor with multiple sclerosis. The sample was CD4+ T cells from PBMCs. CDR3 region: CASSPGGGDGYTF. As DNA, the CDR3 is TGTGCCAGCAGCCCCGGCGGCGGGGATGGCTACACCTTC.